This TCR beta chain was obtained from a study of PD-L1 blockade in urothelial cancer. Only one count was recorded for this clone. The method was immunoSEQ multiplex PCR; TCRdb's version includes in-frame clones alone and lacks a portion of them. In the table there are approximately 38,000 clones, 86% of which are singletons. Indicated time point: peripheral blood 6 weeks after treatment start. V was shortened by 0 bases and J by 12 bases, with 15 bases between the two germline ends. CDR3 length: 13 amino acids. CDR1 and CDR2 (germline): GTSNPN, SVGIG (reference sequence). This TCR was recovered from a man in his fifties or sixties with urothelial cancer. Sequenced material: PBMCs, taken around atezolizumab (anti-PD-L1) treatment. The chain joins TRBV30 to TRBJ2-4; D perhaps matches TRBD2 (5 bases). The DNA of the CDR3 is TGTGCCTGGAGTGTACCGGGGTCGGGGTATCAGTACTTC. Residues: CAWSVPGSGYQYF.